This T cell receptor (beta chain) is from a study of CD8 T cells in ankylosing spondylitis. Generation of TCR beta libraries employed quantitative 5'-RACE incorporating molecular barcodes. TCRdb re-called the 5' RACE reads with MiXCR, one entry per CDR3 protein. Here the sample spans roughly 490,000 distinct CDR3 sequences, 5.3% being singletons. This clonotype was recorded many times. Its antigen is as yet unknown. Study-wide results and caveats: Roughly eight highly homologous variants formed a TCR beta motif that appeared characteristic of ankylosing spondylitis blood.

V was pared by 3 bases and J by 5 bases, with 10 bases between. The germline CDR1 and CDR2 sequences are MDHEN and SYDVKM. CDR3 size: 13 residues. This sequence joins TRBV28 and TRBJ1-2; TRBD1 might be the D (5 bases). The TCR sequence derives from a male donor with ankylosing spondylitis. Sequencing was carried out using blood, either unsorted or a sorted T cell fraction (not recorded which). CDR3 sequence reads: CASSFGAEYGYTF. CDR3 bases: TGTGCCAGCAGTTTTGGGGCCGAATATGGCTACACCTTC.